The subject of this entry is one T cell receptor (beta chain). Its antigen is currently unknown. This record belongs to a study of shared clonotypes between healthy human individuals. Germline CDR1 and CDR2: MGHRA and YSYEKL. The CDR3 length is 15 residues. The V and J ends lost 3 bases and 1 base respectively, with 12 bases between them. Study-wide findings and caveats: Incompleteness in sorted-subset sequencing, despite large depth, was shown by rarefaction.

Clones were read by immunoSEQ multiplex PCR, and TCRdb kept only the in-frame ones, dropping some. The repertoire consists of about 650,000 clones, with roughly 95% occurring once and the leading ten covering roughly 0.1%. Cells designated naive CD8 were CD45RO-negative and were positively selected for CCR7, with terminally differentiated effector memory CD45RA+ cells excluded. This clonotype was obtained from a woman younger than 45 in good health. The material sequenced was naive CD8+ T cells sorted from blood. The chain links TRBV4-1 to TRBJ2-5; TRBD2 is a possible D gene (6 bases). CDR3 in DNA: TGCGCCAGCAGCCAGAGGGTAGCGGTCCAAGAGACCCAGTACTTC. Its protein product is CASSQRVAVQETQYF.